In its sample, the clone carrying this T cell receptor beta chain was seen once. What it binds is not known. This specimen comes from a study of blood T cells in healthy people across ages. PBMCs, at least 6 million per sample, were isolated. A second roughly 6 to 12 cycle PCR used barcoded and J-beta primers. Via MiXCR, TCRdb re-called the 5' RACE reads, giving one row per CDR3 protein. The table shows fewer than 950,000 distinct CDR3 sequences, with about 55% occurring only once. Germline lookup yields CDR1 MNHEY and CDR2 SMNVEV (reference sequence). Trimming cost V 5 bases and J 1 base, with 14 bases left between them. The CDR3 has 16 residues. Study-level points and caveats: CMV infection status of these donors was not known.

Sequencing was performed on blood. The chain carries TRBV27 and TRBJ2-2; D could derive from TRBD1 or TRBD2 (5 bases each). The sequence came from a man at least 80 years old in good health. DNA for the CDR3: TGTGCCAGCAGTGCCACCGGGACGGTGAACACCGGGGAGCTGTTTTTT. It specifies CASSATGTVNTGELFF.